The entry below describes one T cell receptor (beta chain). Participant ages covered roughly 18 to 89 years across about 22 US areas. Participants reported their clinical history, and cohort assignment relied on those reports. Either two negative PCRs, clearance, or symptom resolution qualified Cohort 3 donors as recovered. Between the trimmed V and J ends, which lost 3 bases and 2 bases, there was a span of 8 bases. In germline, CDR1 is SGDLS, CDR2 YYNGEE. This CDR3 has 13 amino acids. This specimen comes from a study of blood T cell repertoires in COVID-19. Study details: Acute-phase and convalescent COVID-19 samples originated in the United States, Italy and Spain.

Sequencing was performed with immunoSEQ multiplex PCR; in TCRdb, only in-frame clones are kept and a portion is missing. The sample contains 350,000 or so clones, about 92% of which appear only once. V is TRBV9 and J is TRBJ2-5; TRBD2 is a possible D gene (6 bases). The sequence was collected from a woman in her 30s who had recovered from COVID-19. Material: PBMCs or T cells enriched from blood (not recorded which). CDR3 DNA: TGTGCCAGCAGCGGGAGCGGGCAAGAGACCCAGTACTTC. This sequence encodes CASSGSGQETQYF.